Listed below are T cell receptor beta chains from one sample, sequenced in a study of identifying expanded T cells in peripheral blood. Assay: immunoSEQ multiplex PCR; the TCRdb copy retains only in-frame clones and omits some. The sample shows tens of thousands of clones, 88% of them seen only once. Sequencing was done on a sample of blood. The receptors derive from a person between 18 and 75 years old in good health. CDR3s include the opening cysteine and the closing phenylalanine or tryptophan. The D gene is left open where the match is weak. Clone size is shown for a subset of rows, as once, few, many or a class of expanded clone.

clone size | CDR3 length | J gene | D gene | V gene | CDR3 DNA | CDR3 protein
NA | 16 | TRBJ1-1 | TRBD1 | TRBV18 | TGTGCCAGCTCACCGGGACAGATACGCGGGAACACTGAAGCTTTCTTT | CASSPGQIRGNTEAFF
NA | 14 | TRBJ2-1 | TRBD2 | TRBV29-1 | TGCAGCGTGGATAAGCGGGGGGGCCAGAATGAGCAGTTCTTC | CSVDKRGGQNEQFF
once | 16 | TRBJ1-4 | NA | TRBV7-2 | TGTGCCAGCAGCTTAGGGATTTCGGGGGAGTGGGAAAAACTGTTTTTT | CASSLGISGEWEKLFF
NA | 15 | TRBJ1-1 | NA | TRBV30 | TGTGCCTGGAGTGTGCTGAAAGGTTGGAACACTGAAGCTTTCTTT | CAWSVLKGWNTEAFF
NA | 12 | TRBJ2-1 | NA | TRBV7-6 | TGTGCCAGCAGCTTAGGCGTGAAAGAGCAGTTCTTC | CASSLGVKEQFF
once | 16 | TRBJ1-5 | TRBD1 | TRBV19 | TGTGCCACGTGGGACAGCTCCAAGGATCGCAATCAGCCCCAGCATTTT | CATWDSSKDRNQPQHF
NA | 14 | TRBJ1-5 | NA | TRBV6-1 | TGTGCCAGCAGGTTGCCTCAGGTAAATCAGCCCCAGCATTTT | CASRLPQVNQPQHF
NA | 12 | TRBJ1-2 | TRBD1 | TRBV30 | TGTGCCTGGACCCGACAGGGTGAAGGCTACACCTTC | CAWTRQGEGYTF
NA | 11 | TRBJ1-1 | NA | TRBV10-3 | TGTGCCACTCTTAGAGGGACTGAAGCTTTCTTT | CATLRGTEAFF
NA | 15 | TRBJ2-7 | NA | TRBV14 | TGTGCCAGCAGCCAAGCCGGACAGCTTTACTACGAGCAGTACTTC | CASSQAGQLYYEQYF
NA | 16 | TRBJ1-2 | TRBD1 | TRBV6-6 | TGTGCCAGCAGGGATGCTACAGGGGGCGGAAACTATGGCTACACCTTC | CASRDATGGGNYGYTF
NA | 16 | TRBJ1-4 | NA | TRBV6-1 | TGTGCCAGCAGTGAAGGGAAAGGGGCAACTAATGAAAAACTGTTTTTT | CASSEGKGATNEKLFF
NA | 14 | TRBJ2-1 | NA | TRBV9 | TGTGCCAGCAGCTCCGGGACAATCTACAATGAGCAGTTCTTC | CASSSGTIYNEQFF
NA | 15 | TRBJ2-1 | NA | TRBV4-2 | TGTGCCAGCAGCCTTCTACTAAGCTCCTACAATGAGCAGTTCTTC | CASSLLLSSYNEQFF
NA | 16 | TRBJ2-1 | TRBD1 | TRBV9 | TGTGCCAGCAGCGTAGGTGGGACAGGGAGGGTCAATGAGCAGTTCTTC | CASSVGGTGRVNEQFF
few | 17 | TRBJ1-5 | NA | TRBV19 | TGTGCCAGTAGTTCCCGACGGGGTGAAGTGAGCAATCAGCCCCAGCATTTT | CASSSRRGEVSNQPQHF
NA | 14 | TRBJ2-5 | TRBD1 | TRBV28 | TGTGCCAGCAGTTTGCCAGGGGGCGAAGAGACCCAGTACTTC | CASSLPGGEETQYF
NA | 13 | TRBJ1-2 | NA | TRBV19 | TGTGCCAGTTCTAAACCAGGGATTTTTGGCTACACCTTC | CASSKPGIFGYTF
few | 15 | TRBJ1-2 | NA | TRBV6-5 | TGTGCCAGCAGTCCCCGACGGACAGAAAACTATGGCTACACCTTC | CASSPRRTENYGYTF
NA | 12 | TRBJ2-7 | NA | TRBV7-9 | TGTGCCAGCAGCTGGGCAGGGTACGAGCAGTACTTC | CASSWAGYEQYF
NA | 16 | TRBJ1-1 | NA | TRBV6-5 | TGTGCCAGCAGTTACTTTAGACAGAGATCAAACACTGAAGCTTTCTTT | CASSYFRQRSNTEAFF
NA | 14 | TRBJ1-2 | NA | TRBV19 | TGTGCCAGTAGCTCCGGCCGGGGGCACTATGGCTACACCTTC | CASSSGRGHYGYTF
NA | 16 | TRBJ1-6 | NA | TRBV7-9 | TGTGCCAGCAGTCGCTCATTTCAGAGGAATAATTCACCCCTCCACTTT | CASSRSFQRNNSPLHF
few | 14 | TRBJ2-1 | NA | TRBV19 | TGTGCCAGTAAGGCAGGCGGCTCCTACAATGAGCAGTTCTTC | CASKAGGSYNEQFF
NA | 18 | TRBJ1-6 | NA | TRBV27 | TGTGCCAGCAGTCCAAGGTGGGCGTCGACGGGGAAGGGTTCACCCCTCCACTTT | CASSPRWASTGKGSPLHF
NA | 15 | TRBJ2-1 | NA | TRBV4-1 | TGCGCCAGCAGCCAAGATTCAGGGATGCACAATGAGCAGTTCTTC | CASSQDSGMHNEQFF
NA | 16 | TRBJ1-5 | NA | TRBV7-9 | TGTGCCAGCAGCTTAGCGCCAGATTATAGCAATCAGCCCCAGCATTTT | CASSLAPDYSNQPQHF
NA | 13 | TRBJ1-1 | NA | TRBV11-3 | TGTGCCAGCAGCTTTCAAGAGAACACTGAAGCTTTCTTT | CASSFQENTEAFF
NA | 13 | TRBJ2-5 | NA | TRBV2 | TGTGCCAGCAGTGTGGGCAGGGGAGAGACCCAGTACTTC | CASSVGRGETQYF
NA | 18 | TRBJ2-1 | TRBD2 | TRBV9 | TGTGCCAGCAGCGCTGGAAACACCGGGGCGGGAGGGTTGGATGAGCAGTTCTTC | CASSAGNTGAGGLDEQFF
NA | 13 | TRBJ1-2 | NA | TRBV7-9 | TGTGCCAGCAGCTACCCAGCTGGGGATGGCTACACCTTC | CASSYPAGDGYTF
NA | 13 | TRBJ1-1 | NA | TRBV29-1 | TGCAGCGTTGATGGATGGGGGAACACTGAAGCTTTCTTT | CSVDGWGNTEAFF
NA | 14 | TRBJ2-7 | TRBD1 | TRBV6-1 | TGTGCCAGCAGGGATACAGGGGGCGAGTACGAGCAGTACTTC | CASRDTGGEYEQYF
NA | 15 | TRBJ1-2 | NA | TRBV11-2 | TGTGCCAGCAGCTTGGCCTACGACAGCGCCTATGGCTACACCTTC | CASSLAYDSAYGYTF
NA | 14 | TRBJ2-2 | NA | TRBV30 | TGTGCCTGGAGGAGGGGGTTAGGTACCGGGGAGCTGTTTTTT | CAWRRGLGTGELFF
NA | 12 | TRBJ1-3 | NA | TRBV11-2 | TGTGCCAGCAGCCCGACAGCCAACACCATATATTTT | CASSPTANTIYF
NA | 14 | TRBJ2-7 | NA | TRBV19 | TGTGCCAGTAGTATCGGAAGGGAGTCCTACGAGCAGTACTTC | CASSIGRESYEQYF
NA | 14 | TRBJ1-3 | NA | TRBV2 | TGTGCCAGCATCCCACAGGGTTTTGGAAACACCATATATTTT | CASIPQGFGNTIYF
once | 14 | TRBJ1-2 | NA | TRBV2 | TGTGCCAGCACCGATTCCCCCAGGGCCGGTGGCTACACCTTC | CASTDSPRAGGYTF
NA | 15 | TRBJ1-3 | NA | TRBV7-9 | TGTGCCAGCAGCTTAACGCAGGGCCGGGGAAACACCATATATTTT | CASSLTQGRGNTIYF
once | 13 | TRBJ1-2 | NA | TRBV6-6 | TGTGCCACCCAGGGTGGGGGGCCCGGTGGCTACACCTTC | CATQGGGPGGYTF
NA | 16 | TRBJ2-5 | TRBD2 | TRBV7-2 | TGTGCCAGCAGTTGGCCCACTAGCGGGAGTCAAGAGACCCAGTACTTC | CASSWPTSGSQETQYF
NA | 16 | TRBJ1-1 | NA | TRBV18 | TGTGCCAGCTCACGAGAATTCGGGACCTCGGACACTGAAGCTTTCTTT | CASSREFGTSDTEAFF
NA | 13 | TRBJ1-4 | NA | TRBV28 | TGTGCCAGCACAACAGGGATCAATGAAAAACTGTTTTTT | CASTTGINEKLFF
NA | 16 | TRBJ2-1 | TRBD1 | TRBV2 | TGTGCCAGCAGTCTATCAGGGACAGGGGGATCCAATGAGCAGTTCTTC | CASSLSGTGGSNEQFF
NA | 17 | TRBJ1-6 | NA | TRBV21-1 | TGTGCCAGCAATTTTAAACAGGGGGCAAAGCCCGGTTCACCCCTCCACTTT | CASNFKQGAKPGSPLHF
NA | 15 | TRBJ2-5 | TRBD2 | TRBV7-9 | TGTGCCAGCAGCTTACGGACTAGCGGGGTGGAGACCCAGTACTTC | CASSLRTSGVETQYF
few | 15 | TRBJ1-1 | NA | TRBV11-3 | TGTGCCAGCAGCTTAGTGACGGAGACCAACACTGAAGCTTTCTTT | CASSLVTETNTEAFF